This T cell receptor (beta chain) was identified during a study of shared clonotypes between healthy human individuals. Study-wide findings and caveats: A small donor pool kept down the genetic and exposure-history diversity that was represented.

Sequencing was performed on unsorted PBMC DNA using ten immunoSEQ deep assay plates. Measured with immunoSEQ multiplex PCR; TCRdb has only the in-frame clones, and not every one. Among approximately 510,000 clones listed, roughly 78% were seen once. The CDR3 totals 15 residues. Germline loops: CDR1 LNHDA, CDR2 SQIVND (reference sequence). After removal of 7 bases from V and 4 bases from J, the junction contained 12 bases not matched to a gene. In the case of this clone: Its antigen is currently unknown.

Donors were Caucasian adults residing in Nashville, Tennessee, USA. Genomic DNA of unsorted samples came from tens of millions of PBMCs. The rearrangement uses TRBV19 and TRBJ1-1; 7 bases align to TRBD1. What was sequenced was PBMCs. This clonotype was obtained from a woman aged 40 to 55 in good health. Some clones in this sample may be carry-over from other donors' samples. The CDR3 spells CASTTRQGSGTEAFF. In DNA form, the CDR3 reads TGTGCCAGTACCACCAGACAGGGAAGCGGCACTGAAGCTTTCTTT.